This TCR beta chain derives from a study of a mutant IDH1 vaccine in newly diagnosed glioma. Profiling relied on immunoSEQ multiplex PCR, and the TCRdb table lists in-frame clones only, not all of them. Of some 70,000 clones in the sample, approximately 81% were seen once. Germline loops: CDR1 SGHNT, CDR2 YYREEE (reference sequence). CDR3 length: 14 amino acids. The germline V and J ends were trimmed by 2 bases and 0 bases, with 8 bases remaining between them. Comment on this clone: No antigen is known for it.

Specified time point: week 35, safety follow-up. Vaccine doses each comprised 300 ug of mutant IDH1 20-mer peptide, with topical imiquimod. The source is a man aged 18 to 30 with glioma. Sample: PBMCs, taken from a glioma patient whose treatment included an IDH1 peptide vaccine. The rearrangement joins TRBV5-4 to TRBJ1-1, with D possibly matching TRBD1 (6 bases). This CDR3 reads CASSFGQMNTEAFF. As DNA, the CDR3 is TGTGCCAGCAGCTTTGGACAGATGAACACTGAAGCTTTCTTT.